This T cell receptor (beta chain) originates from a study of T cells in Graves' hyperthyroidism and ophthalmopathy. The germline gives CDR1 LGHDT, CDR2 YNNKEL (reference sequence). This CDR3 is built from 13 residues. V was cut by 4 bases and J by 5 bases, with 11 bases left in between. General observations from the study: Peripheral blood also featured most of the thyroid clonotypes expanded above 0.001.

This clonotype was picked up many times. The antigen remains undetermined. For Graves' hyperthyroidism to be stable, ophthalmopathy could not progress within 18 months. Exclusion criteria comprised uncontrolled infection, other autoimmune disease, pregnancy or lactation. Diagnoses used clinical symptoms, serum thyroxine and TRAb, thyroid ultrasound and orbital computed tomography. RNA transcripts served as the template for amplifying TCR beta CDR3 regions. First-round RT-PCR of the TCR CDR3 relied on the HTBI primer set. TCRdb re-called the multiplex PCR reads through MiXCR, storing one row per CDR3 protein. There are under 700,000 distinct CDR3 sequences in the sample; 16% occur only once, and around a sixth lies in the top ten.

Sample: blood. This TCR was sampled from a woman under 30 with Graves' hyperthyroidism. The V gene is TRBV3-1, the J gene TRBJ1-2; TRBD1 is a possible D gene (5 bases). CDR3 region: CASSPGTHYGYTF. Here the CDR3 DNA reads TGTGCCAGCAGCCCCGGGACCCATTATGGCTACACCTTC.